This is a list of T cell receptor beta chains from one sample in a study of neurological immune-mediated disorders. MiXCR, run by TCRdb on the 5' RACE reads, gives a single entry per CDR3 protein. The data show under 80,000 distinct CDR3 sequences, roughly 13% seen once. Sample: PBMCs. The receptor set was obtained from a woman between 45 and 60 years old in good health. CDR3s leave out the opening cysteine and the closing phenylalanine or tryptophan.

J gene: TRBJ2-1
V gene: TRBV5-1
CDR3 protein: ASGMDSYNEQF

J gene: TRBJ2-1
V gene: TRBV5-1
CDR3 protein: ASSLAYGEQF

J gene: TRBJ1-5
V gene: TRBV20-1
CDR3 protein: SASGAQGFRNQPQH

J gene: TRBJ2-1
V gene: TRBV15
CDR3 protein: ATSREVLGQGQLEQF

J gene: TRBJ2-1
V gene: TRBV7-8
CDR3 protein: ASSPRVPGGEQF

J gene: TRBJ2-2
V gene: TRBV14
CDR3 protein: ASSQGRGIPGELF

J gene: TRBJ2-2
V gene: TRBV29-1
CDR3 protein: SVARDRNTGELF

J gene: TRBJ2-7
V gene: TRBV20-1
CDR3 protein: SARVPRDSSYEQY

J gene: TRBJ1-3
V gene: TRBV20-1
CDR3 protein: SARDRQAGNTIY

J gene: TRBJ2-7
V gene: TRBV7-2
CDR3 protein: ASSRAVGQNYEQY

J gene: TRBJ2-5
V gene: TRBV27
CDR3 protein: ASSSPRDTKY

J gene: TRBJ1-2
V gene: TRBV12-3/TRBV12-4
CDR3 protein: ASSLGGVYGYT

J gene: TRBJ2-1
V gene: TRBV24-1
CDR3 protein: ATSDPLAGEQF

J gene: TRBJ2-7
V gene: TRBV5-1
CDR3 protein: ASSWTGDSVEQY

J gene: TRBJ2-3
V gene: TRBV28
CDR3 protein: ASRGRLFTDTQY

J gene: TRBJ1-3
V gene: TRBV7-3
CDR3 protein: ASSVYSGNTIY